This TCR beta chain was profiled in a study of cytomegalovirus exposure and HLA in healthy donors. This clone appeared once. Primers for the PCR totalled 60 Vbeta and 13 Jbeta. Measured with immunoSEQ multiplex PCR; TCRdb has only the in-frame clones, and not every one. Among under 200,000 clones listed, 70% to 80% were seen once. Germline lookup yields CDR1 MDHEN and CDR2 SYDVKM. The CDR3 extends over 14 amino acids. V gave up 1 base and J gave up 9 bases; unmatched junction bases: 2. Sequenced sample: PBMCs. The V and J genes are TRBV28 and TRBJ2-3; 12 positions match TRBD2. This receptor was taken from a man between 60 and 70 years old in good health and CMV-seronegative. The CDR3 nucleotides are TGTGCCAGCAGTTTATCCGGACTAGCGGGGACGCAGTATTTT. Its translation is CASSLSGLAGTQYF.